A single sample gave rise to the 7 T cell receptor beta chains below, sequenced in a study of T cells in Graves' hyperthyroidism and ophthalmopathy. Authors of the study amplified TCR beta CDR3 regions from RNA transcripts. The HTBI primer set served for first-round RT-PCR of the TCR CDR3. TCRdb re-derived calls from the multiplex PCR reads in MiXCR, one entry per CDR3 protein. The sample gives fewer than 400,000 distinct CDR3 sequences, more than 12% of which show up once; approximately 29% is in the top ten. The sample consisted of blood. The origin of the receptors is a man aged 50 or older with Graves' ophthalmopathy.

The DNA for the CDR3 is TGTGCCAGCAGCTTGTTGCTAGCGGGACCCACCGTGTCAGATACGCAGTATTTT. Its translation is CASSLLLAGPTVSDTQYF. The chain has TRBV5-5 and TRBJ2-3; TRBD2 matches 9 bases. This CDR3 region has 18 residues. The V gene end was trimmed by 1 base and the J gene end by 4 bases; junction bases not matched to a gene: 13. Germline loops: CDR1 SGHKS, CDR2 YYEKEE (reference sequence).

J is TRBJ1-5 and V is TRBV7-8, with TRBD1 matching 9 bases. The CDR3 contains 17 residues. The germline CDR1 and CDR2 sequences are SGHVS and FQNEAQ. J was trimmed by 7 bases and V by 4 bases; bases with no gene match: 14. For the CDR3, the DNA is TGTGCCAGCAGCTGGGCTAGGTGGGGACAGGGAAAACAGCCCCAGCATTTT. It is translated as CASSWARWGQGKQPQHF.

This clonotype was seen at least ten times. V and J are TRBV20-1 and TRBJ2-4; D is undetermined. V lost 1 base and J lost 0, with 4 bases in between. Germline V gene sequence: CDR1 DFQATT, CDR2 SNEGSKA (reference sequence). This CDR3 contains 13 residues. This CDR3 is CSARGLAKNIQYF. The CDR3 bases are TGCAGTGCTAGAGGTCTAGCCAAAAACATTCAGTACTTC.

This clonotype was observed a handful of times. The CDR3 spells CASSGGGNQPQHF. Here the CDR3 DNA reads TGTGCCAGCAGCGGAGGGGGCAATCAGCCCCAGCATTTT. The chain carries TRBV9 and TRBJ1-5; possibly TRBD1 for D (5 bases). Looked up from germline, CDR1 is SGDLS and CDR2 is YYNGEE. Between the trimmed V and J ends, which lost 3 bases and 2 bases, there was a span of 6 bases. The CDR3 extends over 13 amino acids. The full variable domain, completed using reference TRBV9 and TRBJ1-5, is DSGVTQTPKHLITATGQRVTLRCSPRSGDLSVYWYQQSLDQGLQFLIQYYNGEERAKGNILERFSAQQFPDLHSELNLSSLELGDSALYFCASSGGGNQPQHFGDGTRLSIL.

This clonotype was seen more than once but under ten times. This chain joins TRBV20-1 and TRBJ2-3; the D is unclear. The CDR3 is 14 residues long. Germline V gene lookup returns CDR1 DFQATT and CDR2 SNEGSKA (reference sequence). V lost 5 bases to trimming and J lost 0 bases, with 12 bases between them. The CDR3 loop reads CSARPSDSTDTQYF. The DNA for the CDR3 is TGCAGTGCTCGACCATCCGATAGCACAGATACGCAGTATTTT.

This clonotype was seen more than once but under ten times. The chain is built from TRBV24-1 and TRBJ2-1, with D unresolved. CDR1 and CDR2 from the germline V gene are KGHDR and SFDVKD. This CDR3 is built from 15 residues. Trimming pared 4 bases from V and 0 bases from J, leaving 9 bases between. DNA for the CDR3: TGTGCCACCAGTGACGTACAGACCTCCTACAATGAGCAGTTCTTC. It encodes CATSDVQTSYNEQFF.

This clonotype was seen at least ten times. V is TRBV3-1 and J is TRBJ2-2; D might be TRBD2 (6 bases). In germline, CDR1 is LGHDT, CDR2 YNNKEL (reference sequence). With 4 bases removed from V and 2 bases from J, the gap between germline ends came to 14 bases. This CDR3 contains 16 residues. CDR3 protein: CASSPPGGTNTGELFF. The CDR3 coding sequence is TGTGCCAGCAGCCCCCCCGGAGGGACCAACACCGGGGAGCTGTTTTTT.